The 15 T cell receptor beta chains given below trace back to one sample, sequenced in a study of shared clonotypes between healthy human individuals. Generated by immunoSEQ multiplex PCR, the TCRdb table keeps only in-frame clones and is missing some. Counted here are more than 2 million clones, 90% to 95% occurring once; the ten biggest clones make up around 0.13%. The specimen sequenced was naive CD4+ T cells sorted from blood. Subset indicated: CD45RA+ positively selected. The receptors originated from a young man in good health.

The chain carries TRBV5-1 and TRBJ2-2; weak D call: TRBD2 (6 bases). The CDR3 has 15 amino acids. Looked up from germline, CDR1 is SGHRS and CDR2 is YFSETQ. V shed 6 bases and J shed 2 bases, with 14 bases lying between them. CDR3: CASNDGGSNTGELFF. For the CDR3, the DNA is TGCGCCAGCAATGACGGGGGTTCAAACACCGGGGAGCTGTTTTTT.

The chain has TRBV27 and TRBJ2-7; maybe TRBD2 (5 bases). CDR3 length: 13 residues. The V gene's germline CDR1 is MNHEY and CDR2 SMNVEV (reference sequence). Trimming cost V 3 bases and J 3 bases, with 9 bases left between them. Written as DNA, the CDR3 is TGTGCCAGCAGTTTGGAAGGGAGCTACGAGCAGTACTTC. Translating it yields CASSLEGSYEQYF.

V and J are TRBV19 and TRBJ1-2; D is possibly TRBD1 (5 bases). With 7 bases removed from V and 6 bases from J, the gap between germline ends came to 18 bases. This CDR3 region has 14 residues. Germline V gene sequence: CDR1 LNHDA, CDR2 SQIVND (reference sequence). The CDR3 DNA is TGTGCCAGTACCCCTGGGGGAAGGGCGGATGGCTACACCTTC. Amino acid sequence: CASTPGGRADGYTF.

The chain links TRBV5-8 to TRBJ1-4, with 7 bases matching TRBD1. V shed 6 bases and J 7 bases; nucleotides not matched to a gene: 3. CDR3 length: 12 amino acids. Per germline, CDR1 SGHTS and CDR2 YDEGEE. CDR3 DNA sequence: TGTGCCAGCATCGACAGGGTTGAAAAACTGTTTTTT. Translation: CASIDRVEKLFF.

The CDR3 nucleotides are TGTGCCAGTTATAATTCCGGGACAGGTGGATCACCCCTCCACTTT. It codes for CASYNSGTGGSPLHF. This sequence joins TRBV6-1 and TRBJ1-6; 8 bases match TRBD1. Germline loops: CDR1 MNHNS, CDR2 SASEGT. The CDR3 sequence is 15 residues long. With V trimmed by 9 bases and J by 10 bases, 14 bases remained unmatched.

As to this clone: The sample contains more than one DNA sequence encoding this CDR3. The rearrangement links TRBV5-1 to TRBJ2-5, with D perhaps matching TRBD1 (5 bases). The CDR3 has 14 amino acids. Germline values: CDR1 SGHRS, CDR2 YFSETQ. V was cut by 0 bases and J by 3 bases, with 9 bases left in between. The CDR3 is CASSLDRPEETQYF. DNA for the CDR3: TGCGCCAGCAGCTTGGACAGGCCGGAAGAGACCCAGTACTTC.

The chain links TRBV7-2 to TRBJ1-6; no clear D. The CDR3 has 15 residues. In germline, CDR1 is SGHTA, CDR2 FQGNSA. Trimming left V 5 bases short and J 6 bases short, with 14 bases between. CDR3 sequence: CASSPPGVLNSPLHF. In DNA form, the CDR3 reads TGTGCCAGCAGCCCGCCAGGTGTGCTTAATTCACCCCTCCACTTT.

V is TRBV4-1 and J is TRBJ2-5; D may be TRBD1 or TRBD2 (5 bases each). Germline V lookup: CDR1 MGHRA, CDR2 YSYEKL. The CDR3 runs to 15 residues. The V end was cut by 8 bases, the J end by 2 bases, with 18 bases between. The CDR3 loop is CASCEPGTEQETQYF. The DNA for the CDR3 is TGCGCCAGCTGCGAACCCGGGACGGAGCAAGAGACCCAGTACTTC.

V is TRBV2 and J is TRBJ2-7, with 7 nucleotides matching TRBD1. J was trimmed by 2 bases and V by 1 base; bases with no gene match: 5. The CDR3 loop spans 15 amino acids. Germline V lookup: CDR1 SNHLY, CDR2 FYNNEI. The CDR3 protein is CASSEEGTGAYEQYF. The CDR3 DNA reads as TGTGCCAGCAGTGAAGAGGGAACAGGGGCCTACGAGCAGTACTTC.

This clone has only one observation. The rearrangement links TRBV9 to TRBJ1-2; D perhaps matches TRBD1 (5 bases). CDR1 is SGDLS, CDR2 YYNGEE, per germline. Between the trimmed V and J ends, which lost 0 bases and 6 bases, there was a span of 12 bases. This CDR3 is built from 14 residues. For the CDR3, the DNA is TGTGCCAGCAGCGTAGCATTCGGGGCTGATGGCTACACCTTC. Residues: CASSVAFGADGYTF. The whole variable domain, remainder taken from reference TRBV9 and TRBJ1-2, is DSGVTQTPKHLITATGQRVTLRCSPRSGDLSVYWYQQSLDQGLQFLIQYYNGEERAKGNILERFSAQQFPDLHSELNLSSLELGDSALYFCASSVAFGADGYTFGSGTRLTVV.

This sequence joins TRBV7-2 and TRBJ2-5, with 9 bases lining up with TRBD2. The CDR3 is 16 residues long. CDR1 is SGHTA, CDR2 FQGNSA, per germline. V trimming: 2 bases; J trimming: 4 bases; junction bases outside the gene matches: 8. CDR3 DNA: TGTGCCAGCAGCTTATCGGGCGGGAGGGCCTTAGAGACCCAGTACTTC. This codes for CASSLSGGRALETQYF.

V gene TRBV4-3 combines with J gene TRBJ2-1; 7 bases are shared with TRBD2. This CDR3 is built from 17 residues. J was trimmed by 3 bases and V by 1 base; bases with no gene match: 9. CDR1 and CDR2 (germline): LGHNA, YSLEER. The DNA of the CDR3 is TGCGCCAGCAGCCAAGTCCCCGGCGGGAGTGACTACAATGAGCAGTTCTTC. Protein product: CASSQVPGGSDYNEQFF.

CDR3 in DNA: TGTGCCAGCAGCTTATCAGGGAAGGCCGCAGATACGCAGTATTTT. Translated, it gives CASSLSGKAADTQYF. The chain carries TRBV11-3 and TRBJ2-3, with D tentatively TRBD1 (5 bases). V was cut by 2 bases and J by 4 bases, with 13 bases left in between. This CDR3 contains 15 residues. Germline-derived CDR1 and CDR2 are SGHNT and YENEEA.

Written as DNA, the CDR3 is TGTGCCAGCAGCTTGGCTGATGGGACAGTCTACGAGCAGTACTTC. It codes for CASSLADGTVYEQYF. This rearrangement joins TRBV7-2 to TRBJ2-7; 7 bases line up with TRBD1. This CDR3 has 15 amino acids. CDR1 SGHTA and CDR2 FQGNSA come from the germline V gene. J gave up 3 bases and V 3 bases, and 8 bases lay outside the gene matches.

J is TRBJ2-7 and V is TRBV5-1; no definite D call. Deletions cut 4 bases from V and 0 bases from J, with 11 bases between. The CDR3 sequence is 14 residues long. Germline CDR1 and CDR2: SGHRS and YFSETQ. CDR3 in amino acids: CASSPDVGSYEQYF. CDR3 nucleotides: TGCGCCAGCAGCCCGGATGTGGGCTCCTACGAGCAGTACTTC.